This entry lists 10 T cell receptor beta chains sequenced from one sample in a study of CD8+ T cells in alopecia areata. As for treatment: oral pan-JAK inhibitor, 5-10 mg twice daily. Following RNA extraction, reverse transcription yielded cDNA that acted as the sequencing template. Generated by immunoSEQ multiplex PCR, the TCRdb table keeps only in-frame clones and is missing some. The sample includes 180,000 or so clones, 58% of them seen just once. This sample comprised CD4+ T cells sorted from blood, obtained at week 24, from a patient treated with tofacitinib. The receptors shown here come from a human donor with alopecia areata.

The chain links TRBV5-5 to TRBJ2-7, with no clear D. The V and J ends lost 1 base and 6 bases respectively, with 5 bases between them. In germline, CDR1 is SGHKS, CDR2 YYEKEE (reference sequence). CDR3 length equals 11 residues. The CDR3 DNA is TGTGCCAGCAGCTTGTCTCGCGAGCAGTACTTC. This codes for CASSLSREQYF.

For the CDR3, the DNA is TGTGCCAGCAGCTTAGCGGCGGGTTACAATGAGCAGTTCTTC. This sequence encodes CASSLAAGYNEQFF. V and J are TRBV7-9 and TRBJ2-1, with D possibly matching TRBD2 (5 bases). The length of the CDR3 is 14 residues. Per germline, CDR1 SEHNR and CDR2 FQNEAQ (reference sequence). V lost 0 bases to trimming and J lost 4 bases, with 7 bases between them.

This chain joins TRBV2 and TRBJ1-3; D gene uncertain. Per germline, CDR1 SNHLY and CDR2 FYNNEI. Deletions cut 5 bases from V and 4 bases from J, with 9 bases between. The CDR3 spans 13 residues. As DNA, the CDR3 is TGTGCCAGCAGTCTACAGAGAGGAAACACCATATATTTT. Protein product: CASSLQRGNTIYF.

V usage is TRBV2 and J usage is TRBJ2-4, with D unresolved. From germline, CDR1 is SNHLY and CDR2 FYNNEI. V lost 3 bases and J lost 6, with 12 bases in between. The CDR3 is made up of 14 amino acids. In DNA form, the CDR3 reads TGTGCCAGCAGTGACGCACAGCTAGGAAACATTCAGTACTTC. Translating gives CASSDAQLGNIQYF. The variable domain in full, completed from reference TRBV2 and TRBJ2-4, reads EPEVTQTPSHQVTQMGQEVILRCVPISNHLYFYWYRQILGQKVEFLVSFYNNEISEKSEIFDDQFSVERPDGSNFTLKIRSTKLEDSAMYFCASSDAQLGNIQYFGAGTRLSVL.

The chain employs TRBV6-6 and TRBJ2-3, with 7 positions matching TRBD2. The CDR3 runs 16 residues. From germline, CDR1 is MNHNY and CDR2 SVGAGI (reference sequence). The V segment lost 7 bases and the J segment 5 bases; nucleotides outside the gene matches: 15. The CDR3 sequence: CASTLSGGPPLDTQYF. The CDR3 DNA follows: TGTGCCAGCACCCTATCGGGAGGCCCACCGTTAGATACGCAGTATTTT.

The CDR3 region has the DNA TGCGCCAGCAGCGCCGGGACTAGCGGGACTCAAGAGACCCAGTACTTC. Its protein is CASSAGTSGTQETQYF. J is TRBJ2-5 and V is TRBV5-1, with 13 positions matching TRBD2. Germline loops: CDR1 SGHRS, CDR2 YFSETQ. V gave up 4 bases and J gave up 2 bases; unmatched junction bases: 5. The CDR3 consists of 16 residues.

This chain joins TRBV9 and TRBJ2-5; possibly TRBD1 or TRBD2 for D (6 bases each). Germline V gives CDR1 SGDLS, CDR2 YYNGEE. This CDR3 contains 18 residues. V lost 0 bases and J 4 bases, leaving 22 bases between the germline ends. This CDR3 is CASSVATSRVGGRETQYF. The CDR3 DNA reads TGTGCCAGCAGCGTAGCTACAAGTCGAGTGGGGGGCCGAGAGACCCAGTACTTC.

The V and J genes are TRBV11-2 and TRBJ2-5, with TRBD1 matching over 9 bases. The CDR3 sequence is 13 residues long. Trimming removed 5 bases from V and 4 bases from J; junction bases left unmatched: 2. Looked up from germline, CDR1 is SGHAT and CDR2 is FQNNGV. The CDR3 loop is CASSMDRGETQYF. The CDR3 region has the DNA TGTGCCAGCAGCATGGACAGGGGAGAGACCCAGTACTTC.

This clone was seen many times. V gene TRBV28 combines with J gene TRBJ2-7; maybe TRBD1 (6 bases). Per the germline V gene, CDR1 is MDHEN and CDR2 is SYDVKM. Trimming shortened V by 6 bases and J by 3 bases, and 12 bases separated the two germline ends. The CDR3 has 13 amino acids. DNA for the CDR3: TGTGCCAGCAGACGGACAGCTCTCTACGAGCAGTACTTC. Protein sequence: CASRRTALYEQYF.

The V gene is TRBV5-4, the J gene TRBJ2-1; D is ambiguous. The V end lost 0 bases, the J end lost 6 bases, and 13 bases lay between the germline ends. The germline V gene has CDR1 SGHNT and CDR2 YYREEE (reference sequence). The CDR3 covers 15 residues. CDR3 residues: CASSLGATFLNEQFF. CDR3 nucleotides: TGTGCCAGCAGCTTGGGAGCAACCTTCCTCAATGAGCAGTTCTTC.